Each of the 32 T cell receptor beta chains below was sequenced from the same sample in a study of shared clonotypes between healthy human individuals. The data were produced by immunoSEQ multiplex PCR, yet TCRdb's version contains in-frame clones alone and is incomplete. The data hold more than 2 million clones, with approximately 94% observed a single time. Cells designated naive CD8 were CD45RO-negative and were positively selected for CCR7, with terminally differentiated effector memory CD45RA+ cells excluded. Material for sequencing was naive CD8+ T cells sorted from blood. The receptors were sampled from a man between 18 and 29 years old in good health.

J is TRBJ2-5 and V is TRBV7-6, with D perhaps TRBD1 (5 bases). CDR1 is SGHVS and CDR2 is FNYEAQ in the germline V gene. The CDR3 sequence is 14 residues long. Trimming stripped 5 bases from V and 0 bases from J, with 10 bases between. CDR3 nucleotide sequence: TGTGCCAGCAGCCCCCAGGGTTACCAAGAGACCCAGTACTTC. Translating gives CASSPQGYQETQYF.

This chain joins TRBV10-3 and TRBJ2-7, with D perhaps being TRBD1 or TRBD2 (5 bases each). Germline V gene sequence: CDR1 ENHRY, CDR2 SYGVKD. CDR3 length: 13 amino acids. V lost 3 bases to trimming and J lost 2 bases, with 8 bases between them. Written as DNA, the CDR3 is TGTGCCATCAGTGACGGGACCCCCTACGAGCAGTACTTC. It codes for CAISDGTPYEQYF.

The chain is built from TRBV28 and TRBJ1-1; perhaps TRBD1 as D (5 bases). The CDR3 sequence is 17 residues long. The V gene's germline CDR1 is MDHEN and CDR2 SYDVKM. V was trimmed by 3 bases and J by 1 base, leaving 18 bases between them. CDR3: CASSFFWGEGRNTEAFF. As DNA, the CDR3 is TGTGCCAGCAGTTTTTTCTGGGGTGAGGGACGGAACACTGAAGCTTTCTTT.

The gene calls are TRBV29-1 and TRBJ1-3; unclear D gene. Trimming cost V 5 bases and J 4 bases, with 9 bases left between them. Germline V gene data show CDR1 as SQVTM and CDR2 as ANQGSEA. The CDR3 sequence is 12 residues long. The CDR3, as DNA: TGCAGCGTTCGGAGTTCCGGAAACACCATATATTTT. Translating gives CSVRSSGNTIYF.

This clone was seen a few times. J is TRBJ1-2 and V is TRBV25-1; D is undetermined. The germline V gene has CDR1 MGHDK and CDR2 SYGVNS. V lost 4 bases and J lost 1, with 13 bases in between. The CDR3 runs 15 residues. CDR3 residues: CASSGPGHFNYGYTF. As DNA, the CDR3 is TGTGCCAGCAGTGGACCAGGCCACTTTAACTATGGCTACACCTTC.

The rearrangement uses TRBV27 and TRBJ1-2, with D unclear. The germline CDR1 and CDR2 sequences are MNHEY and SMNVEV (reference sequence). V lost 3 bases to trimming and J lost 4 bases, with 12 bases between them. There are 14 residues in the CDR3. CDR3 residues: CASSFEGTAYGYTF. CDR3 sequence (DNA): TGTGCCAGCAGTTTCGAAGGAACAGCCTATGGCTACACCTTC.

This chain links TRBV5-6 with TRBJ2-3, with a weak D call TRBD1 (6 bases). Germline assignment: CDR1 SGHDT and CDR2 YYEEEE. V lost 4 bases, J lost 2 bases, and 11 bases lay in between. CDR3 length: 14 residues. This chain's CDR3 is CASSLPGHTDTQYF. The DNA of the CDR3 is TGTGCCAGCAGCCTTCCGGGACACACAGATACGCAGTATTTT. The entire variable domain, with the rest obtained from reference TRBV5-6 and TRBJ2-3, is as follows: DAGVTQSPTHLIKTRGQQVTLRCSPKSGHDTVSWYQQALGQGPQFIFQYYEEEERQRGNFPDRFSGHQFPNYSSELNVNALLLGDSALYLCASSLPGHTDTQYFGPGTRLTVL.

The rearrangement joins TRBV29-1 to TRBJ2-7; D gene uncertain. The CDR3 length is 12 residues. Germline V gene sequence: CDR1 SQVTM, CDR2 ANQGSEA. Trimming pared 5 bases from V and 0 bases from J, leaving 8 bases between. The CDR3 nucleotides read TGCAGCGTTTCTTCCAGCTCCTACGAGCAGTACTTC. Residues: CSVSSSSYEQYF.

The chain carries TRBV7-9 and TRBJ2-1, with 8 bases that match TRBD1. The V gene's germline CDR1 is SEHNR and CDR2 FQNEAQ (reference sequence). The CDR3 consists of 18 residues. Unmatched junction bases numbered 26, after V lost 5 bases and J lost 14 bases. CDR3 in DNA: TGTGCCAGCAGCGCCGGGGGTTGGGAGGAGTTGACAGGGGTGGATAAGTTCTTC. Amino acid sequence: CASSAGGWEELTGVDKFF.

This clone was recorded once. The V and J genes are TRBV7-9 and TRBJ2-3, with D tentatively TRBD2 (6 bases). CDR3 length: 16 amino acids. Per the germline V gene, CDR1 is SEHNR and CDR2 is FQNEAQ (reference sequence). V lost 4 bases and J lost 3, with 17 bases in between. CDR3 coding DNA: TGTGCCAGCAGCTCGCAGGTCGGCGGGATGACAGATACGCAGTATTTT. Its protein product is CASSSQVGGMTDTQYF. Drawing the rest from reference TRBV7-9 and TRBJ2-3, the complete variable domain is DTGVSQNPRHKITKRGQNVTFRCDPISEHNRLYWYRQTLGQGPEFLTYFQNEAQLEKSRLLSDRFSAERPKGSFSTLEIQRTEQGDSAMYLCASSSQVGGMTDTQYFGPGTRLTVL.

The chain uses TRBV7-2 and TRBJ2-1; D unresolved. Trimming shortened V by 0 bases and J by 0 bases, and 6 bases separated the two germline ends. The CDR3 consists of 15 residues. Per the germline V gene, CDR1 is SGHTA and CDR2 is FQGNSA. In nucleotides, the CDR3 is TGTGCCAGCAGCTTAGCCCGGAGCTCCTACAATGAGCAGTTCTTC. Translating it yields CASSLARSSYNEQFF.

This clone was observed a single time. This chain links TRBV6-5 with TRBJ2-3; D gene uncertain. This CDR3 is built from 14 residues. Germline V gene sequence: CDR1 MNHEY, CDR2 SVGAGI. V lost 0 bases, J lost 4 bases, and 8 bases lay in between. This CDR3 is CASSYSLPSDTQYF. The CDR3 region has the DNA TGTGCCAGCAGTTACTCCTTACCGTCAGATACGCAGTATTTT.

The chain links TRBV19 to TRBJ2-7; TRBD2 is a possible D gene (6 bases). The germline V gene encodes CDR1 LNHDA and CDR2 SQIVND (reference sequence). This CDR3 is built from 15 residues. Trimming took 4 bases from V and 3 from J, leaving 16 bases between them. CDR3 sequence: CASSTRSRDFYEQYF. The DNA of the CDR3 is TGTGCCAGTAGTACCCGGTCCAGGGACTTCTACGAGCAGTACTTC. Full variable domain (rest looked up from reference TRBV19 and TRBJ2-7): DGGITQSPKYLFRKEGQNVTLSCEQNLNHDAMYWYRQDPGQGLRLIYYSQIVNDFQKGDIAEGYSVSREKKESFPLTVTSAQKNPTAFYLCASSTRSRDFYEQYFGPGTRLTVT.

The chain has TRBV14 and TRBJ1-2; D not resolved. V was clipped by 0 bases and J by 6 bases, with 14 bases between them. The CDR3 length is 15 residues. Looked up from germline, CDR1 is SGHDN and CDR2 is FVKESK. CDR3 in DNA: TGTGCCAGCAGCCAAGATATCGGGCAGGTCGATGGCTACACCTTC. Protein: CASSQDIGQVDGYTF.

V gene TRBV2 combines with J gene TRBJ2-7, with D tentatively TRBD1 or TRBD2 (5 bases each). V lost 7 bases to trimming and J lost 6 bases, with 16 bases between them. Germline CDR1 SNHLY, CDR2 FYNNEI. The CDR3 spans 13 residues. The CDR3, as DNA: TGTGCCAGCATAGCCGAGGGCAGGGCCGAGCAGTACTTC. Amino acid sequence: CASIAEGRAEQYF.

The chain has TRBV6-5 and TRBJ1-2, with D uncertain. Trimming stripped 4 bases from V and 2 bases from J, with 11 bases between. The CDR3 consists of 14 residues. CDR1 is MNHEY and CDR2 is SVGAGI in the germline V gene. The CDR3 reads CASSSAGGNYGYTF. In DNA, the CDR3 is TGTGCCAGCAGTTCCGCAGGAGGGAACTATGGCTACACCTTC.

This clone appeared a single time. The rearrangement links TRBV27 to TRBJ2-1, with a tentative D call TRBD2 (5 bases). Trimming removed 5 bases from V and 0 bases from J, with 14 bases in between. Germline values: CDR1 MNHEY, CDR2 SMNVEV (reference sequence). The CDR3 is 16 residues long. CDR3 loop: CASSPADGLSYNEQFF. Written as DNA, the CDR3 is TGTGCCAGCAGTCCCGCCGACGGACTCTCCTACAATGAGCAGTTCTTC.

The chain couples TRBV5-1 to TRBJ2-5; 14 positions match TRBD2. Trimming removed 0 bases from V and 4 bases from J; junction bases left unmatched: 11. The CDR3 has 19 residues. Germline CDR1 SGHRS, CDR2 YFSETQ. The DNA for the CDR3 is TGCGCCAGCAGCTTGGGGGAACCGGGACTAGCGGGAGCGGGAGAGACCCAGTACTTC. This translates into CASSLGEPGLAGAGETQYF.

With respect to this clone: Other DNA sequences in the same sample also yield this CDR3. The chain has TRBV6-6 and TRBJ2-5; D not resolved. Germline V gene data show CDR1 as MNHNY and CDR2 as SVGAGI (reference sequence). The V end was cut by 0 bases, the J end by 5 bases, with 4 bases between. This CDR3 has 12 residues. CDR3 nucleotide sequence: TGTGCCAGCAGTTACTCGACCGAGACCCAGTACTTC. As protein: CASSYSTETQYF.

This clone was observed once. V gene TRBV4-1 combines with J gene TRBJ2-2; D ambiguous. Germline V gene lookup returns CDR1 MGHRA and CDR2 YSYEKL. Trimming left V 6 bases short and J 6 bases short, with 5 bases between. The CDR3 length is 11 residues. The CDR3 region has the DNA TGCGCCAGCAGAAATGCCGGGGAGCTGTTTTTT. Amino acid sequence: CASRNAGELFF.

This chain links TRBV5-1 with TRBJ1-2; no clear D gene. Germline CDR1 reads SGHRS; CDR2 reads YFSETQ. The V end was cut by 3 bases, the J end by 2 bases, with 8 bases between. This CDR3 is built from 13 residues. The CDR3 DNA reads TGCGCCAGCAGCTATAGGGCGAACTATGGCTACACCTTC. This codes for CASSYRANYGYTF. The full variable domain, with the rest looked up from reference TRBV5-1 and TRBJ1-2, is KAGVTQTPRYLIKTRGQQVTLSCSPISGHRSVSWYQQTPGQGLQFLFEYFSETQRNKGNFPGRFSGRQFSNSRSEMNVSTLELGDSALYLCASSYRANYGYTFGSGTRLTVV.

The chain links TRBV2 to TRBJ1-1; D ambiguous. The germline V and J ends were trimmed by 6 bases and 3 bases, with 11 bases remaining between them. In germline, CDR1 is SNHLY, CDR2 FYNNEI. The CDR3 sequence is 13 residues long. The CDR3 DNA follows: TGTGCCAGCAGGGAACACCCATACACTGAAGCTTTCTTT. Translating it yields CASREHPYTEAFF.

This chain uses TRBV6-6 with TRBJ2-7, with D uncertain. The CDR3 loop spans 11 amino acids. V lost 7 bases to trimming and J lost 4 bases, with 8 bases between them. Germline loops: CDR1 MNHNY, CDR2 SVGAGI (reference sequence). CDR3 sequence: CASTNLYEQYF. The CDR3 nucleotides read TGTGCCAGCACAAATCTATACGAGCAGTACTTC.

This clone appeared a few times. As DNA, the CDR3 is TGTGCCAGCAGCCACCAACTAGCGCCCGGGGAGCTGTTTTTT. Protein product: CASSHQLAPGELFF. The chain has TRBV7-9 and TRBJ2-2; 7 positions match TRBD2. From germline, CDR1 is SEHNR and CDR2 FQNEAQ (reference sequence). The CDR3 loop spans 14 amino acids. The trim removed 5 bases at V and 6 bases at J, leaving 6 bases unmatched.

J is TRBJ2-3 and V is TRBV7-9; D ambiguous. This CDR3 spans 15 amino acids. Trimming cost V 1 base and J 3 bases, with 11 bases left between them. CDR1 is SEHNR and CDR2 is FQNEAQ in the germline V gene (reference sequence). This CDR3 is CASSLEGADTDTQYF. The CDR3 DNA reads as TGTGCCAGCAGCTTAGAGGGCGCGGATACAGATACGCAGTATTTT.

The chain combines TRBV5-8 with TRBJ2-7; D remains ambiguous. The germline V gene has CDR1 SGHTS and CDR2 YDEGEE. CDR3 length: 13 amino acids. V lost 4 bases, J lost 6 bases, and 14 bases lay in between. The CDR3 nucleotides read TGTGCCAGCAGCACATACAGCTCCCCCGAGCAGTACTTC. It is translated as CASSTYSSPEQYF. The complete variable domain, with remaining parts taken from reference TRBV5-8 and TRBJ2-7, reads EAGVTQSPTHLIKTRGQQATLRCSPISGHTSVYWYQQALGLGLQFLLWYDEGEERNRGNFPPRFSGRQFPNYSSELNVNALELEDSALYLCASSTYSSPEQYFGPGTRLTVT.

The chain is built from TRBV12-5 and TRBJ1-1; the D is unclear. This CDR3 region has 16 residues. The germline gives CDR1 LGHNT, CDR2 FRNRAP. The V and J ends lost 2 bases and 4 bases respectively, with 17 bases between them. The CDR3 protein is CASGLRMGETPTEAFF. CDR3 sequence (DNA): TGTGCTAGTGGTTTGAGGATGGGCGAAACCCCCACTGAAGCTTTCTTT. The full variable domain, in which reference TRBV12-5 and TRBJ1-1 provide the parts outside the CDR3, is DARVTQTPRHKVTEMGQEVTMRCQPILGHNTVFWYRQTMMQGLELLAYFRNRAPLDDSGMPKDRFSAEMPDATLATLKIQPSEPRDSAVYFCASGLRMGETPTEAFFGQGTRLTVV.

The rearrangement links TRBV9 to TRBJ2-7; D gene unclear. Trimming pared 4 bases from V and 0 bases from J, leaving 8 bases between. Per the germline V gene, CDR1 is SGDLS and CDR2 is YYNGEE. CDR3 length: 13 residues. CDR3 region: CASSSRHSYEQYF. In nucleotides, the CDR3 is TGTGCCAGCAGCTCACGTCACTCCTACGAGCAGTACTTC.

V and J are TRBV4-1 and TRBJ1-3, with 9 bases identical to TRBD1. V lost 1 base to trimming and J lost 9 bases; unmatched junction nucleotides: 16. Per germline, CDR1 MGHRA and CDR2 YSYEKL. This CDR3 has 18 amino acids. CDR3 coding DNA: TGCGCCAGCAGCCAAGCTTCCCAGGGGACAGGGCCAAGTAGCACCATATATTTT. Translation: CASSQASQGTGPSSTIYF.

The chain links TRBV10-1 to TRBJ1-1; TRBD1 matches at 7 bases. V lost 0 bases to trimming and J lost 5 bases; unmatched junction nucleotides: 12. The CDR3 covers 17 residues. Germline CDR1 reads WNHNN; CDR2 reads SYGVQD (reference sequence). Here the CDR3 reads CASSESRVVQGNTEAFF. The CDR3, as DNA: TGCGCCAGCAGTGAGTCCCGGGTGGTACAGGGGAATACTGAAGCTTTCTTT.

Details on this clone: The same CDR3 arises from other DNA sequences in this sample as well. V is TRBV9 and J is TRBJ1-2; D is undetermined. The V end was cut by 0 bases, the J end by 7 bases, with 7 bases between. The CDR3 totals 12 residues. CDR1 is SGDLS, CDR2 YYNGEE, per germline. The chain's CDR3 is CASSVAGGGYTF. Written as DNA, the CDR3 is TGTGCCAGCAGCGTAGCAGGAGGTGGCTACACCTTC.

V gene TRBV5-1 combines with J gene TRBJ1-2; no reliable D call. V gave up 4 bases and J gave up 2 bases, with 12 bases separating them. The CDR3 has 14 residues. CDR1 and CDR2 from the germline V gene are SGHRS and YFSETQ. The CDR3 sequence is CASSEDGVNYGYTF. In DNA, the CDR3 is TGCGCCAGCAGCGAGGACGGGGTCAACTATGGCTACACCTTC.